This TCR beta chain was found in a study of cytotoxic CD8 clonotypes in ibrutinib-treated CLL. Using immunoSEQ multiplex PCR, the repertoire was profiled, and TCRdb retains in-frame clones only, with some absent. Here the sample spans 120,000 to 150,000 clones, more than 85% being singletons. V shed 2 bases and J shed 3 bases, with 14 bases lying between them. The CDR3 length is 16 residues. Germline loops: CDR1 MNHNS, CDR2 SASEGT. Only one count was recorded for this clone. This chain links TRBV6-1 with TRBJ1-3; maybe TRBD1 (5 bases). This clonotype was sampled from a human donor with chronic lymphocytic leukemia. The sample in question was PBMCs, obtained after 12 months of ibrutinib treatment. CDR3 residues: CASSEPGAEGGNTIYF. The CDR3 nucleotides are TGTGCCAGCAGTGAACCCGGGGCCGAGGGTGGAAACACCATATATTTT.